The present entry profiles one TCR beta chain with its context. Its cognate antigen is unknown. Assay: immunoSEQ multiplex PCR; the TCRdb copy retains only in-frame clones and omits some. The sample comprises over 25,000 clones, approximately 80% of which are singletons, and 4% to 5.5% rests with the top ten. Germline lookup yields CDR1 ENHRY and CDR2 SYGVKD. This CDR3 is built from 12 residues. Trimming cost V 0 bases and J 6 bases, with 6 bases left between them. This entry comes from a study of STAT5B mutations in CD4+ large granular lymphocyte leukemia. Study-wide points: Main leukemic clonotypes were patient-specific, but under 30% appeared at low frequency elsewhere. Compared with healthy controls (2/35), patient top clones favored TRBV06 (8/27).

Sequenced material: CD4+ T cells from blood buffy coats. The TCR sequence derives from a human donor in good health. The rearrangement joins TRBV10-3 to TRBJ2-7; D not resolved. The CDR3 DNA is TGTGCCATCAGTGAGTCTTCTCCCGAGCAGTACTTC. Its translation is CAISESSPEQYF.